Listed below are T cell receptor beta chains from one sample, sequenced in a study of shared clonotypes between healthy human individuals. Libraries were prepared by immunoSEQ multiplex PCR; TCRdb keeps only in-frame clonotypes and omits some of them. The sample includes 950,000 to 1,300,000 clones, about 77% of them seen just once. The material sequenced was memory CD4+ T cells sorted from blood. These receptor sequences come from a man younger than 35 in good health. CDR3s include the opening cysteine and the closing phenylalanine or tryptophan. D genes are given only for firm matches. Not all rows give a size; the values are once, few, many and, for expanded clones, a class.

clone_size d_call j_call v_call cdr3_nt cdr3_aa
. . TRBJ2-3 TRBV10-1 TGCGCCAGCAGCGAGGGTGGAAGAACGCAGTATTTT CASSEGGRTQYF
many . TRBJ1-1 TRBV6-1 TGTGCCAGCAGTAGTGGGACTGAAGCTTTCTTT CASSSGTEAFF
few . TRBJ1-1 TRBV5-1 TGCGCCAGCAGCTTCGACCGAGATACTGAAGCTTTCTTT CASSFDRDTEAFF
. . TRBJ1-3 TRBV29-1 TGCAGCGTTGTAGCCAGGCACTCTGGAAACACCATATATTTT CSVVARHSGNTIYF
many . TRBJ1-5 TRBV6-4 TGTGCCAGCAGCACCGGACCCAATAATCAGCCCCAGCATTTT CASSTGPNNQPQHF
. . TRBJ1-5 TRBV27 TGTGCCAGCAGTTTAGGAGGCGATTATAGCAATCAGCCCCAGCATTTT CASSLGGDYSNQPQHF
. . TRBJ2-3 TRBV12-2 TGTGCAAGTCGCTTGCCCGGGACAGGGGGGACAGACGATACGCAGTATTTT CASRLPGTGGTDDTQYF
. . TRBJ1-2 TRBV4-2 TGTGCCAGCAGCCAAGATTCGGGCTACACCTTC CASSQDSGYTF
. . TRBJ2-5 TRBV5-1 TGCGCCAGCAGCTTGGGGCAATCTCAAACCCAGTACTTC CASSLGQSQTQYF
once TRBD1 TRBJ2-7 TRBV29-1 TGCAGCGTTGGTGGGACAGGGACCTACGAGCAGTACTTC CSVGGTGTYEQYF
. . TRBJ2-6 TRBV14 TGTGCCAGCAGCCAATTCTGGGCTGGGGCCAACGTCCTGACTTTC CASSQFWAGANVLTF
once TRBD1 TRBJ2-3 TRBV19 TGTGCCAGTAGTAATCCCGGGGACAGGGGAGCAGATACGCAGTATTTT CASSNPGDRGADTQYF
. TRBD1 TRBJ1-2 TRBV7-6 TGTGCCAGCAGCTTCTCGACAGGGGGGACCTATGGCTACACCTTC CASSFSTGGTYGYTF
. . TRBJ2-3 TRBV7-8 TGTGCCAGCAGCTGGGGACTCGCAGATACGCAGTATTTT CASSWGLADTQYF
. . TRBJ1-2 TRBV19 TGTGCCAGTAATCTGAATGGACTCCTCGGGGGAAACTATGGCTACACCTTC CASNLNGLLGGNYGYTF
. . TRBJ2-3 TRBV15 TGTGCCACCAGCAGACCATCGCCAGATACGCAGTATTTT CATSRPSPDTQYF
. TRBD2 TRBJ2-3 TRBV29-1 TGCAGCTATAAGGTAGCGGGAGTGACAGATACGCAGTATTTT CSYKVAGVTDTQYF
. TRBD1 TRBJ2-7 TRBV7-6 TGTGCCAGCAGCCCCGGGACAGGGTTATTAAGGGGCCCCTACGAGCAGTACTTC CASSPGTGLLRGPYEQYF
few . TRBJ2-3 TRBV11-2 TGTGCCAGCAGCTTAGGAGGACGGACAACAGATACGCAGTATTTT CASSLGGRTTDTQYF
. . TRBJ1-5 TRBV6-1 TGTGCCAGCAGTGAAATGGGGACGGCCTCGGCCCAGCCCCAGCATTTT CASSEMGTASAQPQHF
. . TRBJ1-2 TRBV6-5 TGTGCCAGCACCACAGTACGGGATAACTATGGCTACACCTTC CASTTVRDNYGYTF
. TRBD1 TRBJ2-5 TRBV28 TGTGCCAGCAGTTTAGCCAGGGGGCAACGGGAGACCCAGTACTTC CASSLARGQRETQYF
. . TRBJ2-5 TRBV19 TGTGCCACCGCCCCGAATAAGGGGAGAGAGACCCAGTACTTC CATAPNKGRETQYF
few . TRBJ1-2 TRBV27 TGTGCCAGCAGTTTACACAGGGAGGGCTATGGCTACACCTTC CASSLHREGYGYTF
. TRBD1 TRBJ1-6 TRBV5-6 TGTGCCAGCAGCCCCCGGACAGGGGGCACCGCTTCACCCCTCCACTTT CASSPRTGGTASPLHF
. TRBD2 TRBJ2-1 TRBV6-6 TGTGCCAGCAGTTACTCTCCGACTAGCGGGGGAGAGGAGCAGTTCTTC CASSYSPTSGGEEQFF